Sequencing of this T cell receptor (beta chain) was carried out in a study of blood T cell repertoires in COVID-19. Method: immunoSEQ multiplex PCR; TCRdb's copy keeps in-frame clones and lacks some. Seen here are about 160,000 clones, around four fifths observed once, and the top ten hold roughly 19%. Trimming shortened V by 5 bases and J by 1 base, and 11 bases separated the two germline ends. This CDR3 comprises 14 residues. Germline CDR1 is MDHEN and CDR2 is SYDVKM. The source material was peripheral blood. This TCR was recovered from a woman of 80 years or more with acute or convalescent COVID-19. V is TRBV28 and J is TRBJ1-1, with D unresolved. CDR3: CASSTNSGNTEAFF. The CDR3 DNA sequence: TGTGCCAGCAGTACCAATTCAGGGAACACTGAAGCTTTCTTT.